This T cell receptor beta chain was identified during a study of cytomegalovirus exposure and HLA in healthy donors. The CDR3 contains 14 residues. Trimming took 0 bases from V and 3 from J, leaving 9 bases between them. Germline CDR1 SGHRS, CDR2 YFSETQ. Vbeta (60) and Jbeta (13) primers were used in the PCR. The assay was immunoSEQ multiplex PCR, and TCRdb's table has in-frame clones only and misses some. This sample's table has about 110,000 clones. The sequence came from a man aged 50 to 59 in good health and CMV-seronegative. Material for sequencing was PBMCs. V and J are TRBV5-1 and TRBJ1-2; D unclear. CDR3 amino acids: CASSLAGVDYGYTF. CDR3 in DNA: TGCGCCAGCAGCTTGGCCGGAGTTGACTATGGCTACACCTTC.